Included here is one T cell receptor (beta chain) sequence, with context. Its antigen is currently unknown. The data were obtained in a study of lymphopenia after photon versus proton radiotherapy. Points from the study as a whole: Under photons, naive T cells and diversity fell while effector/memory populations rose. After lymphocyte nadir, photon-treated repertoires showed oligoclonal expansion, especially CD8+ Temra. Post-nadir TCR diversity decline inversely tracked overall survival among those who died. Only patients who died were analyzed for survival; proton advantage is unproven.

Trimming cost V 6 bases and J 1 base; bases outside gene matches: 9. The V gene's germline CDR1 is MNHEY and CDR2 SMNVEV (reference sequence). There are 15 residues in the CDR3. The method was immunoSEQ multiplex PCR; TCRdb's version includes in-frame clones alone and lacks a portion of them. The profile shows about 19,000 clones, about 89% of them singletons. J is TRBJ2-7 and V is TRBV27, with 7 bases aligning to TRBD2. The sequence was collected from a man aged 55 to 70 with pancreatic cancer. The source was peripheral blood, collected from a patient treated with photon-based radiotherapy. DNA of the CDR3: TGTGCCAGCAGCATCGGAGCGGGGAAATCCTACGAGCAGTACTTC. It yields the protein CASSIGAGKSYEQYF.